This T cell receptor (beta chain) was identified during a study of CD8 T cells in Susac syndrome. Random hexamers served to reverse transcribe roughly 0.5 to 1 ug RNA. Across 54 Vbeta and 13 Jbeta, immunoSEQ multiplex PCR amplified TCR beta CDR3. TCRdb fed the immunoSEQ multiplex PCR reads into MiXCR, producing one record per CDR3 protein. This sample has around 300,000 distinct CDR3 sequences, with roughly 94% found just once. The V gene's germline CDR1 is DFQATT and CDR2 SNEGSKA (reference sequence). Trimming shortened V by 0 bases and J by 2 bases, and 5 bases separated the two germline ends. This CDR3 spans 12 amino acids. From blood CD8+ and CD4+ T cells, the TCR beta chain was sequenced. TEMRA cells were enriched by FACS, and CD4+ and CD8+ T cells were negatively isolated.

The origin of this receptor is a human donor with multiple sclerosis. The sequenced sample was CD4+ T cells from PBMCs. This chain uses TRBV20-1 with TRBJ2-7; no firm D call. CDR3: CSARDPPYEQYF. The CDR3 DNA follows: TGCAGTGCTAGAGATCCCCCCTACGAGCAGTACTTC.